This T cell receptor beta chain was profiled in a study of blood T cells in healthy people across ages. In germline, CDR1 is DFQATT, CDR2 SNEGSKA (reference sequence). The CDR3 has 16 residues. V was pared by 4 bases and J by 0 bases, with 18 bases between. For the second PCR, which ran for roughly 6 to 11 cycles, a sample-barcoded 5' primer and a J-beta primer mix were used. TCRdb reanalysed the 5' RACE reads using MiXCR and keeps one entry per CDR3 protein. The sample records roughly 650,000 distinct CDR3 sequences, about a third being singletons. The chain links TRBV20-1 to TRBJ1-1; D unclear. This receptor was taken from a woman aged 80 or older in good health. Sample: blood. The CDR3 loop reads CSAIDPMDGMNTEAFF. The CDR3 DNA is TGCAGTGCTATCGATCCCATGGACGGTATGAACACTGAAGCTTTCTTT.